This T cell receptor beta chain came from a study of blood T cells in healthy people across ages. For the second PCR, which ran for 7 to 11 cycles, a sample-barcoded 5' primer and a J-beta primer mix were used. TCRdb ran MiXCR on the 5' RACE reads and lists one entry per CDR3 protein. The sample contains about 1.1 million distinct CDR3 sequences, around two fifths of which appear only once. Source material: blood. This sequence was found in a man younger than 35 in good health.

Here the CDR3 reads CASSEGPQLYGYTF. As DNA, the CDR3 is TGTGCCAGCAGTGAGGGGCCGCAGCTGTATGGCTACACCTTC. The chain links TRBV6-1 to TRBJ1-2; TRBD1 might be the D (5 bases). Deletions cut 3 bases from V and 5 bases from J, with 13 bases between. Germline V CDR1 and CDR2: MNHNS, SASEGT. This CDR3 comprises 14 residues.